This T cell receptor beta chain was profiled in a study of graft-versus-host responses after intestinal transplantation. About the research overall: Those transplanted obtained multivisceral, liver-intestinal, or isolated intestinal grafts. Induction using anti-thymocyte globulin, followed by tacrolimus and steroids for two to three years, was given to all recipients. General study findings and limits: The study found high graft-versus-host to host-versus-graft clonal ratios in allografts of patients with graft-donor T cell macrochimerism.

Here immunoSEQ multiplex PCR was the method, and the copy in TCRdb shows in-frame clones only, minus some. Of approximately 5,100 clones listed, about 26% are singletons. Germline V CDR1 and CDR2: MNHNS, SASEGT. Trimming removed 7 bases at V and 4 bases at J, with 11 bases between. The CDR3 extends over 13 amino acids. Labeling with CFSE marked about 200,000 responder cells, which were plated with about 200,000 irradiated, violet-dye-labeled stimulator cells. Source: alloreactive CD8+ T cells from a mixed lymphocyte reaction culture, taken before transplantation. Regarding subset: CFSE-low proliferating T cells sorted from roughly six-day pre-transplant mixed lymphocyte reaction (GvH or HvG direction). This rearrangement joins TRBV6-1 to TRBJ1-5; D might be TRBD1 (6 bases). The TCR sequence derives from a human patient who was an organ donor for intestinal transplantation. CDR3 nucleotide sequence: TGTGCCAGCAAGGACAGCAATAATCAGCCCCAGCATTTT. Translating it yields CASKDSNNQPQHF.